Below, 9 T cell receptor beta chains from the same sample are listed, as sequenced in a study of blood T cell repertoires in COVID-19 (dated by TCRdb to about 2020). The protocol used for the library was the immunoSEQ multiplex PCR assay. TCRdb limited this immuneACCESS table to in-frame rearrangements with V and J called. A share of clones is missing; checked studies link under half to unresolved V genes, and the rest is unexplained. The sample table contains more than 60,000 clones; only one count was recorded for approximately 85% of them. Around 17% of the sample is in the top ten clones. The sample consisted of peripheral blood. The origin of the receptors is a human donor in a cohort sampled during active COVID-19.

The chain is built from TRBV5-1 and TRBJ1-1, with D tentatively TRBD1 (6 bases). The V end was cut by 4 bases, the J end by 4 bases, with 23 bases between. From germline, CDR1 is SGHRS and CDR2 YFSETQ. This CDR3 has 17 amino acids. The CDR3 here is CASSLLRTTGYSTEAFF. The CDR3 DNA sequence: TGCGCCAGCAGCCTACTACGCACGACAGGCTATAGCACTGAAGCTTTCTTT.

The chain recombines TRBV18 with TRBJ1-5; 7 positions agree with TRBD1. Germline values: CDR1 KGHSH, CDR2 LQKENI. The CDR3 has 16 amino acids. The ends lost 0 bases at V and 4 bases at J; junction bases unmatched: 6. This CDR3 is CASSPPLAGGNQPQHF. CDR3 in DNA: TGTGCCAGCTCACCACCCTTGGCAGGGGGTAATCAGCCCCAGCATTTT.

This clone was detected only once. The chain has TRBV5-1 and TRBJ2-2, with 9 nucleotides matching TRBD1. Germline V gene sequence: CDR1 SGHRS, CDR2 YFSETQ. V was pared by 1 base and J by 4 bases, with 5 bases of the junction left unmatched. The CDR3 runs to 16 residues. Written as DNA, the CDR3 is TGCGCCAGCAGCTTGATGGGACAGGGAGGCACCGGGGAGCTGTTTTTT. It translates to CASSLMGQGGTGELFF.

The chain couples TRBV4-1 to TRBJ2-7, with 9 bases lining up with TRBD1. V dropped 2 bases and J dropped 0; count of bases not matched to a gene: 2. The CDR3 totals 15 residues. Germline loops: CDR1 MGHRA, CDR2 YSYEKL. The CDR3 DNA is TGCGCCAGCAGCCAATGGGGACAGGGCTCCTACGAGCAGTACTTC. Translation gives CASSQWGQGSYEQYF.

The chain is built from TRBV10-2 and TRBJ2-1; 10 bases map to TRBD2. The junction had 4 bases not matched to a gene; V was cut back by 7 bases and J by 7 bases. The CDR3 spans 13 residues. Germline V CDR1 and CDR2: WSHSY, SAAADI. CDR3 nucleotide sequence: TGCGCCAGCACTAGCGGGGGAGGGAATGAGCAGTTCTTC. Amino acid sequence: CASTSGGGNEQFF.

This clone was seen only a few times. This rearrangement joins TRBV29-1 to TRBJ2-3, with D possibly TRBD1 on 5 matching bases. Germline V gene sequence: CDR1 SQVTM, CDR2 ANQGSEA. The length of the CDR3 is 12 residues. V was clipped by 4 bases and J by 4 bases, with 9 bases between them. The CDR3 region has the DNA TGCAGCGTTGGGGGCAGGGCAGATACGCAGTATTTT. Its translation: CSVGGRADTQYF.

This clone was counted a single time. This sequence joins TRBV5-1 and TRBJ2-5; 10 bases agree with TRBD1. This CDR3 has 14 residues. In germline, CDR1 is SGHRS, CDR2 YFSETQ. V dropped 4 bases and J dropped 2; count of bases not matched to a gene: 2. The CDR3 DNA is TGCGCCAGCAGCGAGGGACAGGGGCAAGAGACCCAGTACTTC. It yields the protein CASSEGQGQETQYF.

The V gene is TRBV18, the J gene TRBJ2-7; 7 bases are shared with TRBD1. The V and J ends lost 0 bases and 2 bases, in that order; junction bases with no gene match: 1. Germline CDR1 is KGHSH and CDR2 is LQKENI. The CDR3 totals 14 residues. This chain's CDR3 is CASSPPGGPYEQYF. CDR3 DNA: TGTGCCAGCTCACCACCAGGGGGCCCCTACGAGCAGTACTTC.

As DNA, the CDR3 is TGCGCCAGCAGCGGGGGGTCGAGGAGCACAGATACGCAGTATTTT. Its translation: CASSGGSRSTDTQYF. The genes are TRBV4-1 and TRBJ2-3, with TRBD2 as a possible D gene (6 bases). The CDR3 loop spans 15 amino acids. V was clipped by 5 bases and J by 0 bases, with 12 bases between them. Germline CDR1 MGHRA, CDR2 YSYEKL.